The clone carrying this T cell receptor (beta chain) has just one count. This specimen comes from a study of sequential checkpoint blockade in melanoma. Study in general: Each arm's sequence ended with maintenance nivolumab.

Sequencing used immunoSEQ multiplex PCR; TCRdb keeps in-frame clones, though not all of them. The sample gives some 14,000 clones, roughly 76% of which show up once; 50% is in the top ten. Per the germline V gene, CDR1 is GTSNPN and CDR2 is SVGIG (reference sequence). J gave up 2 bases and V 0 bases, and 9 bases lay outside the gene matches. This CDR3 region has 16 residues. Sample treatment: randomized to nivolumab then ipilimumab (arm A) or the reverse (arm B). DNA-damaging chemotherapy had not been given to any patient beforehand. The input for sequencing was CD8+ T cells sorted from blood (inferred from file names), taken from a patient given nivolumab and ipilimumab in sequence. The chain uses TRBV30 and TRBJ2-5; 7 bases are shared with TRBD1. The receptor's source is a human patient with melanoma. Some clones in this sample may be carry-over from other donors' samples. As DNA, the CDR3 is TGTGCCTGGAGTGTACGAGGGGGCAGGGAACAAGAGACCCAGTACTTC. Its translation is CAWSVRGGREQETQYF.